This T cell receptor (beta chain) was captured by sequencing in a study of cytomegalovirus exposure and HLA in healthy donors. Study-wide points: Reportedly, diagnosis of cytomegalovirus status by the classifier showed high specificity and sensitivity. Per published accounts, TCR beta sequences correctly predicted the HLA-A and HLA-B alleles of most subjects. The listing of 150 to 200 TCR beta chains classed them as cytomegalovirus-associated. Specificity of three CMV-associated chains for CMV antigens was verified in vitro.

This CDR3 is 11 amino acids long. V lost 4 bases, J lost 10 bases, and 9 bases lay in between. The PCR employed 60 Vbeta primers together with 13 Jbeta primers. Sequencing used immunoSEQ multiplex PCR; TCRdb keeps in-frame clones, though not all of them. The table lists roughly 180,000 clones, around four fifths of them singletons, with roughly 1.4% in the top ten. The table lists this clone with a count of one. Its specificity is not known. V is TRBV5-3 and J is TRBJ2-1; D perhaps matches TRBD1 (6 bases). TRBV5-3 is placed among ORFs of uncertain function. Input material: PBMCs. This TCR was recovered from a man aged 18 to 35 in good health and CMV-seronegative. The CDR3 sequence is CARSEDREQFF. The CDR3 nucleotides read TGTGCCAGAAGCGAGGACAGAGAGCAGTTCTTC.